This is a list of T cell receptor beta chains from one sample in a study of cytomegalovirus exposure and HLA in healthy donors. Clones were sequenced by immunoSEQ multiplex PCR, and TCRdb holds only the in-frame ones, with some missing. The sample contains about 140,000 clones, 75% to 90% of which appear only once. The sequenced sample was PBMCs. The receptors originated from a woman aged 25 to 39 in good health and CMV-seronegative. The CDR3 runs from the conserved cysteine through the conserved F or W. Each record gives: J gene, D gene, V gene, clone size, CDR3 protein, CDR3 DNA. D genes are given only for firm matches. Where a row states a size, it is once, few, many or the class of an expanded clone; other rows omit it.

TRBJ2-2 - TRBV11-2 - CASSHNRGGFTGELFF TGTGCCAGCAGCCATAACCGAGGGGGATTCACCGGGGAGCTGTTTTTT
TRBJ1-3 TRBD1 TRBV28 - CASSLTVGQGSRNTIYF TGTGCCAGCAGTTTAACCGTGGGACAGGGTAGTAGAAACACCATATATTTT
TRBJ1-5 - TRBV5-5 - CASKLGGTIDQPQHF TGTGCCAGCAAGCTCGGGGGAACCATCGATCAGCCCCAGCATTTT
TRBJ1-2 TRBD1 TRBV2 - CASRVQGARDGYTF TGTGCCAGCAGGGTCCAGGGGGCGCGAGATGGCTACACCTTC
TRBJ1-4 TRBD1 TRBV4-1 few CASSQVEQGNEKLFF TGCGCCAGCAGCCAAGTTGAACAGGGGAATGAAAAACTGTTTTTT
TRBJ2-7 TRBD2 TRBV9 - CASSPGTSGRFYEQYF TGTGCCAGCAGCCCGGGGACTAGCGGGAGGTTCTACGAGCAGTACTTC
TRBJ2-3 TRBD2 TRBV7-3 - CASSSREARDTQYF TGTGCCAGCAGCTCACGGGAGGCCAGAGATACGCAGTATTTT
TRBJ2-7 TRBD1 TRBV7-9 - CASSPGQVARYEQYF TGTGCCAGCAGCCCGGGACAGGTTGCACGCTACGAGCAGTACTTC
TRBJ1-1 - TRBV11-3 - CASSQSGNTEAFF TGTGCCAGCAGCCAGTCGGGGAACACTGAAGCTTTCTTT
TRBJ2-1 TRBD2 TRBV7-6 - CASSPRSGRALNEQFF TGTGCCAGCAGCCCCCGTAGCGGGAGGGCCTTAAATGAGCAGTTCTTC
TRBJ1-5 TRBD1 TRBV30 - CAWRTGTDQPQHF TGTGCCTGGAGGACAGGGACCGATCAGCCCCAGCATTTT
TRBJ1-1 - TRBV29-1 few CSVALSAEAFF TGCAGCGTTGCACTGAGCGCTGAAGCTTTCTTT
TRBJ2-7 TRBD1 TRBV30 - CAWGQIYRDRDEQYF TGTGCCTGGGGGCAAATATATCGTGACAGGGACGAGCAGTACTTC
TRBJ2-1 - TRBV5-6 - CASSRRVNEQFF TGTGCCAGCAGCCGGAGAGTCAATGAGCAGTTCTTC
TRBJ2-3 - TRBV10-3 - CAISIGTRTLGDTQYF TGTGCCATCAGTATCGGGACAAGGACGCTTGGGGATACGCAGTATTTT
TRBJ2-3 TRBD2 TRBV7-2 once CVSGRGEGTDTQYF TGTGTATCCGGTCGGGGGGAGGGCACAGATACGCAGTATTTT
TRBJ2-5 TRBD1 TRBV7-2 - CASSPGQSQETQYF TGTGCCAGCAGCCCGGGACAGTCCCAAGAGACCCAGTACTTC
TRBJ1-1 - TRBV11-2 - CASRPPGRKHVEAFF TGTGCCAGCAGGCCCCCCGGCAGGAAACATGTTGAAGCTTTCTTT
TRBJ2-7 TRBD2 TRBV18 - CASSPGGYEQYF TGTGCCAGCTCACCCGGGGGGTACGAGCAGTACTTC
TRBJ2-3 TRBD1 TRBV30 - CAWSAGQGGDTQYF TGTGCCTGGAGTGCGGGACAGGGAGGCGATACGCAGTATTTT
TRBJ2-1 - TRBV6-5 - CASSRGKSNEQFF TGTGCCAGCTCCCGAGGAAAAAGCAATGAGCAGTTCTTC
TRBJ2-5 - TRBV20-1 - CSARVLETQYF TGCAGTGCTAGAGTTCTAGAGACCCAGTACTTC
TRBJ2-3 - TRBV11-2 - CASSLDIDTQYF TGTGCCAGCAGCTTAGATATAGATACGCAGTATTTT
TRBJ1-1 - TRBV29-1 - CSVEQGANTEAFF TGCAGCGTCGAACAGGGCGCGAACACTGAAGCTTTCTTT
TRBJ2-1 - TRBV4-1 - CASSQFSAGGNNEQFF TGCGCCAGCAGCCAATTCTCGGCGGGTGGGAACAATGAGCAGTTCTTC
TRBJ2-7 TRBD1 TRBV6-6 few CASSAGTGGERREQYF TGTGCCAGCAGTGCCGGGACAGGCGGTGAGCGCCGGGAGCAGTACTTC
TRBJ1-1 - TRBV11-1 - CASSLAEGTEAFF TGTGCCAGCAGCTTAGCTGAGGGCACTGAAGCTTTCTTT
TRBJ2-7 TRBD1 TRBV11-2 - CASSLQGAFYEQYF TGTGCCAGCAGCTTACAGGGGGCTTTCTACGAGCAGTACTTC
TRBJ2-7 - TRBV20-1 - CSARRSYEQYF TGCAGTGCTAGACGGTCCTACGAGCAGTACTTC
TRBJ1-2 - TRBV7-9 - CSSSTDRNYGYTF TGTTCCAGCAGCACGGACAGAAACTATGGCTACACCTTC
TRBJ2-7 TRBD1 TRBV2 - CATEKGTGSYEQYF TGTGCCACCGAGAAGGGGACAGGGAGTTACGAGCAGTACTTC